This T cell receptor beta chain was obtained from a study of blood T cell repertoires in COVID-19. Germline V gene lookup returns CDR1 MNHNY and CDR2 SVGAGI (reference sequence). The CDR3 sequence is 13 residues long. V was trimmed by 6 bases and J by 4 bases, leaving 10 bases between them. The table came from immunoSEQ multiplex PCR; TCRdb's copy has only in-frame clones and leaves some out. This sample has fewer than 95,000 clones, with roughly 70% found just once. The chain couples TRBV6-6 to TRBJ1-5; D is perhaps TRBD1 (5 bases). Material: peripheral blood. This sequence was found in a woman of 80 years or more with acute or convalescent COVID-19. The CDR3 loop reads CASSPGGNQPQHF. The CDR3 DNA reads as TGTGCCAGCAGCCCCGGGGGGAATCAGCCCCAGCATTTT.